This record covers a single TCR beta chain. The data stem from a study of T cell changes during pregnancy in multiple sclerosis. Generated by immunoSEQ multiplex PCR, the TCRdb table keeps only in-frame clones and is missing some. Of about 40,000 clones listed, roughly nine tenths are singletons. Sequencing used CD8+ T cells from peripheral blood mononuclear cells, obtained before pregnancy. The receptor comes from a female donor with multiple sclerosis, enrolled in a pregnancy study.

The CDR3 region has the DNA TGCGCCAGCAGCCAACAGCAGCGGGGGGGCCCTGGGAATGAGCAGTTCTTC. It yields the protein CASSQQQRGGPGNEQFF. This chain uses TRBV4-1 with TRBJ2-1; 10 bases line up with TRBD2. Germline V gene sequence: CDR1 MGHRA, CDR2 YSYEKL. The CDR3 length is 17 residues. V was pared by 2 bases and J by 7 bases, with 11 bases of the junction left unmatched.